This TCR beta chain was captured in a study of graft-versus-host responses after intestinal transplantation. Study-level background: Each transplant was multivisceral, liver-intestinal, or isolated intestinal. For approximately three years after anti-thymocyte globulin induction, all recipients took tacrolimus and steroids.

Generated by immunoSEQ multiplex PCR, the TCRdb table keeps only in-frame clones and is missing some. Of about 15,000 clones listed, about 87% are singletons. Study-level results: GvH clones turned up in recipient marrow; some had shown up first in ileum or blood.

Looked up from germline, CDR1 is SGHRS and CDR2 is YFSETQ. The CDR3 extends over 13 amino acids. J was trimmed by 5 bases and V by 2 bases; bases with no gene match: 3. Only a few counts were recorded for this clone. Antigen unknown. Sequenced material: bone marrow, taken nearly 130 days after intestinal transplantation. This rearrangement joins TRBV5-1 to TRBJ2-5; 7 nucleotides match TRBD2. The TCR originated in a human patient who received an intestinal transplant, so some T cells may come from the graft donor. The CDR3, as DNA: TGCGCCAGCAGCTTCGGACTAGAGGAGACCCAGTACTTC. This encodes CASSFGLEETQYF.